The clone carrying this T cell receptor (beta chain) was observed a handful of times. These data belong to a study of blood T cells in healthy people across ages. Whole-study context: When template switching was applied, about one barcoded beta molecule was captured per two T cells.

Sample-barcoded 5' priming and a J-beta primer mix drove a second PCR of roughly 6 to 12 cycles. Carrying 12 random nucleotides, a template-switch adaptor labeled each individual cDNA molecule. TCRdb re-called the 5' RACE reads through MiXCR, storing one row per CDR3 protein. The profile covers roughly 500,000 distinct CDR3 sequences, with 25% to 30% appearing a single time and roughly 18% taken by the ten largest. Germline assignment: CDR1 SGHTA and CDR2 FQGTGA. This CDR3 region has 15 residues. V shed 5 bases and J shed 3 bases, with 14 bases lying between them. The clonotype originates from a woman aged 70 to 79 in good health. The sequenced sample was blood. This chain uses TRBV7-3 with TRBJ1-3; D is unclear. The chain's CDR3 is CASSPGGIYGNTIYF. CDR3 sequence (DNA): TGTGCCAGCAGCCCGGGAGGTATATATGGAAACACCATATATTTT. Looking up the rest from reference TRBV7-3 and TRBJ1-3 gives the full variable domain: GAGVSQTPSNKVTEKGKYVELRCDPISGHTALYWYRQSLGQGPEFLIYFQGTGAADDSGLPNDRFFAVRPEGSVSTLKIQRTERGDSAVYLCASSPGGIYGNTIYFGEGSWLTVV.